Sequencing of this T cell receptor beta chain was carried out in a study of type 1 regulatory T cells. Study observations and caveats: Compared with non-Tr1 cells, Tr1 cells showed a narrower TCR repertoire.

Germline V gives CDR1 SGHRS, CDR2 YFSETQ. The V segment lost 3 bases and the J segment 4 bases; nucleotides outside the gene matches: 5. This CDR3 comprises 14 residues. This clonotype was seen only a few times. The antigen remains unidentified. TCRdb itself ran the reads through MiXCR, one entry per CDR3 protein. Of tens of thousands of distinct CDR3 sequences in the sample, around 20% were seen once. The origin of this receptor is a human donor in good health. This chain joins TRBV5-1 and TRBJ2-5; TRBD1 matches 8 bases. Sample: cultured type 1 regulatory T (Tr1) cells, either the whole culture or a sorted fraction (not recorded which). The CDR3 loop reads CASSWGTGRETQYF. CDR3 nucleotides: TGCGCCAGCAGCTGGGGGACAGGCAGAGAGACCCAGTACTTC.